Below, one T cell receptor (beta chain) is given with its context. Its antigen is not identified. In germline, CDR1 is MNHNY, CDR2 SVGAGI (reference sequence). The CDR3 is made up of 13 amino acids. The ends were cut back, 7 bases at V and 2 bases at J, with 12 bases in the middle. This specimen belongs to a study of T cell responses to AZD1222 COVID-19 vaccine. Study-wide results and caveats: Rises in breadth and depth of Spike-specific TCRs came after two AZD1222 doses.

Generated by immunoSEQ multiplex PCR, the TCRdb table keeps only in-frame clones and is missing some. Here the sample spans fewer than 200,000 clones, approximately 88% being singletons. The clonotype was recovered from an adult in good health. The rearrangement uses TRBV6-6 and TRBJ2-7; no reliable D call. This specimen was peripheral blood, taken on day 0 of AZD1222 vaccination. CDR3 loop: CASNPTETYEQYF. The DNA for the CDR3 is TGTGCCAGCAACCCTACAGAGACCTACGAGCAGTACTTC.